This T cell receptor beta chain derives from a study of cytomegalovirus exposure and HLA in healthy donors. Study conclusions and caveats: The investigators catalogued some 160 TCR beta chains as cytomegalovirus-associated.

The CDR3 covers 15 residues. Germline V CDR1 and CDR2: SGHTA, FQGTGA. The germline V and J ends were trimmed by 5 bases and 2 bases, with 14 bases remaining between them. The table came from immunoSEQ multiplex PCR; TCRdb's copy has only in-frame clones and leaves some out. The data show approximately 160,000 clones, about 90% seen once. To note about this clone: The antigen is unknown.

This chain links TRBV7-3 with TRBJ2-3; weak D call: TRBD1 (6 bases). Input material: PBMCs. This clonotype was sampled from a woman between 18 and 30 years old in good health and CMV-seropositive. CDR3 in amino acids: CASSLQGLITDTQYF. The CDR3 nucleotides are TGTGCCAGCAGCCTACAGGGTCTCATCACAGATACGCAGTATTTT.